The 17 T cell receptor beta chains presented below share a single source sample, sequenced in a study of regulatory T cells in long-lasting Graves disease. This sample's time point: newly diagnosed GD, antithyroid drugs for less than 3 months. PBMC-extracted RNA yielded the TCR library. In building TCR beta libraries, iRepertoire HTBI primers were used together with Arm-PCR of CDR3 regions. Each CDR3 protein is one row after TCRdb ran MiXCR on the multiplex PCR reads. This table has 350,000 to 500,000 distinct CDR3 sequences, less than 15% appearing once. Separately, the same data were catalogued under a study of T cells in Graves' hyperthyroidism and ophthalmopathy.

This material consisted of peripheral blood mononuclear cells (PBMCs), taken at new diagnosis, from a patient treated with antithyroid drugs. These TCRs come from a woman aged 45-65 years with Graves disease.

The sample holds a few counts of this clonotype. The chain couples TRBV12-3 or TRBV12-4 to TRBJ2-1; TRBD2 is a possible D gene (5 bases). Trimming took off 1 base at V and 13 bases at J, with 11 bases between the two ends. This CDR3 spans 12 amino acids. The CDR3 is CASSLGREGQFF. The CDR3 DNA reads as TGTGCCAGCAGTTTAGGACGGGAAGGTCAGTTCTTC.

This clonotype appeared many times. J is TRBJ2-7 and V is TRBV19; 8 bases are shared with TRBD2. The CDR3 loop spans 14 amino acids. The germline CDR1 and CDR2 sequences are LNHDA and SQIVND (reference sequence). V was pared by 6 bases and J by 0 bases, with 4 bases of the junction left unmatched. The CDR3 coding sequence is TGTGCCAGTAGCAGACTAGCGAGCTCCTACGAGCAGTACTTC. Amino acids: CASSRLASSYEQYF.

In its sample, this clonotype was seen a few times. The chain links TRBV12-3 or TRBV12-4 to TRBJ2-3; TRBD2 is a possible D gene (5 bases). Trimming pared 8 bases from V and 3 bases from J, leaving 18 bases between. This CDR3 is 15 amino acids long. CDR3 residues: CASADNRELTDTQYF. CDR3 nucleotides: TGTGCCAGCGCCGACAACCGGGAACTAACAGATACGCAGTATTTT.

This clonotype was counted between two and nine times. The rearrangement joins TRBV29-1 to TRBJ2-2; possibly TRBD1 or TRBD2 for D (5 bases each). Germline V CDR1 and CDR2: SQVTM, ANQGSEA. CDR3 size: 16 residues. The ends were cut back, 5 bases at V and 1 base at J, with 17 bases in the middle. Here the CDR3 DNA reads TGCAGCGTTCGAACACCGGGACCGAAGAACACCGGGGAGCTGTTTTTT. This translates into CSVRTPGPKNTGELFF.

This clonotype was counted at least ten times. V and J are TRBV3-1 and TRBJ1-2, with 8 positions matching TRBD1. CDR3 length equals 15 residues. Unmatched junction bases numbered 19, after V lost 5 bases and J lost 14 bases. Germline CDR1 reads LGHDT; CDR2 reads YNNKEL (reference sequence). This CDR3 is CASSSSPGQEFPDTF. The CDR3 DNA reads TGTGCCAGCAGCTCATCTCCGGGACAGGAGTTCCCAGATACCTTC.

The gene calls are TRBV27 and TRBJ1-2; D gene uncertain. Germline V gene sequence: CDR1 MNHEY, CDR2 SMNVEV (reference sequence). This CDR3 comprises 14 residues. The V end lost 5 bases, the J end lost 2 bases, and 12 bases lay between the germline ends. The CDR3 nucleotides read TGTGCCAGCAGTCCCCCCCACACGAACTATGGCTACACCTTC. Protein product: CASSPPHTNYGYTF.

This clonotype was seen only a few times. The chain links TRBV6-2 or TRBV6-3 to TRBJ2-3, with TRBD2 identical over 9 bases. The CDR3 totals 17 residues. Germline V CDR1 and CDR2: MNHEY, SVGEGT. The J segment lost 0 bases and the V segment lost 0 bases, leaving 4 bases of the junction unmatched. For the CDR3, the DNA is TGTGCCAGCAGTTACTCTAGACTAGCGGCTAGCACAGATACGCAGTATTTT. Its protein is CASSYSRLAASTDTQYF.

This clonotype has a handful of counts. V usage is TRBV5-6 and J usage is TRBJ1-1; the D is unclear. Germline assignment: CDR1 SGHDT and CDR2 YYEEEE. This CDR3 is built from 13 residues. The V end was cut by 2 bases, the J end by 6 bases, with 11 bases between. In DNA, the CDR3 is TGTGCCAGCAGCTTTGGCTACTCCGCTGAAGCTTTCTTT. Translated: CASSFGYSAEAFF.

Of note for this clonotype: A far larger clone is one nucleotide away, so this likely arose from a read error. J is TRBJ2-7 and V is TRBV7-9; possibly TRBD2 for D (5 bases). CDR3 length: 15 residues. V was shortened by 0 bases and J by 7 bases, with 16 bases between the two germline ends. Germline assignment: CDR1 SEHNR and CDR2 FQNEAQ (reference sequence). The CDR3 protein is CASSLAVAYYNEQYF. The CDR3 coding sequence is TGTGCCAGCAGCTTAGCTGTAGCGTACTACAATGAGCAGTACTTC.

Note on this clonotype: A much larger clonotype is one base distant, so this may be a read error. The chain carries TRBV28 and TRBJ2-7; TRBD2 is a possible D gene (6 bases). The germline V gene has CDR1 MDHEN and CDR2 SYDVKM. The CDR3 has 16 amino acids. Written as DNA, the CDR3 is TGTGTCAGCAGTTTGTTCCGGGCGGGTCCGGGGGTCGAGCAGTACTTC. Protein product: CVSSLFRAGPGVEQYF.

This clonotype occurred many times. The gene calls are TRBV6-1 and TRBJ2-3, with a tentative D call TRBD2 (5 bases). The V end lost 3 bases, the J end lost 1 base, and 11 bases lay between the germline ends. In germline, CDR1 is MNHNS, CDR2 SASEGT. This CDR3 comprises 15 residues. CDR3 residues: CASSDRTVGTDTQYF. The CDR3 bases are TGTGCCAGCAGTGACAGGACTGTAGGCACAGATACGCAGTATTTT.

The CDR3 spells CASPASGDYNEQFF. The CDR3 nucleotides read TGTGCCAGCCCCGCCAGCGGGGACTACAATGAGCAGTTCTTC. This chain links TRBV28 with TRBJ2-1, with 7 bases fitting TRBD2. The V gene end was trimmed by 8 bases and the J gene end by 3 bases; junction bases not matched to a gene: 7. Germline loops: CDR1 MDHEN, CDR2 SYDVKM. This CDR3 comprises 14 residues.

Details on this clonotype: A clone one base away is much larger, so this may be a read error. The rearrangement links TRBV30 to TRBJ1-1; 8 bases align to TRBD1. The CDR3 is made up of 14 amino acids. CDR1 and CDR2 from the germline V gene are GTSNPN and SVGIG (reference sequence). J was trimmed by 6 bases and V by 8 bases; bases with no gene match: 14. As DNA, the CDR3 is TGTGCCAGCAGGACAGGGCTTATGAGATCTGAAGCTTTCTTT. Translated: CASRTGLMRSEAFF.

This clonotype has ten or more counts. V gene TRBV30 combines with J gene TRBJ2-7; 11 bases match TRBD2. The ends lost 0 bases at V and 1 base at J; junction bases unmatched: 2. The CDR3 sequence is 15 residues long. Germline CDR1 reads GTSNPN; CDR2 reads SVGIG (reference sequence). The CDR3 DNA sequence: TGTGCCTGGAGTGTTGGGACTAGCGGTTCCTACGAGCAGTACTTC. Residues: CAWSVGTSGSYEQYF.

This clonotype has ten or more counts. The J gene is TRBJ2-1, the V gene TRBV2; the D gene is possibly TRBD1 (6 bases). The V end lost 2 bases, the J end lost 7 bases, and 21 bases lay between the germline ends. Germline lookup yields CDR1 SNHLY and CDR2 FYNNEI. There are 17 residues in the CDR3. CDR3 in amino acids: CASSEYVNRDTSNEQFF. The CDR3 region has the DNA TGTGCCAGCAGTGAATACGTTAACAGGGACACCTCTAATGAGCAGTTCTTC.

This clonotype was detected only a few times. The rearrangement links TRBV9 to TRBJ2-7, with TRBD2 identical over 7 bases. V dropped 0 bases and J dropped 3; count of bases not matched to a gene: 9. This CDR3 contains 16 residues. Germline V lookup: CDR1 SGDLS, CDR2 YYNGEE. The CDR3 sequence is CASSVAPGGAHYEQYF. CDR3 nucleotides: TGTGCCAGCAGCGTAGCCCCGGGAGGCGCTCACTACGAGCAGTACTTC.

This clonotype was seen at least ten times. CDR3 amino acids: CASRASLGNEQFF. For the CDR3, the DNA is TGTGCCAGCAGGGCAAGTCTAGGGAATGAGCAGTTCTTC. This chain links TRBV6-1 with TRBJ2-1; D ambiguous. CDR3 length: 13 residues. V was clipped by 6 bases and J by 7 bases, with 13 bases between them. Germline lookup yields CDR1 MNHNS and CDR2 SASEGT.